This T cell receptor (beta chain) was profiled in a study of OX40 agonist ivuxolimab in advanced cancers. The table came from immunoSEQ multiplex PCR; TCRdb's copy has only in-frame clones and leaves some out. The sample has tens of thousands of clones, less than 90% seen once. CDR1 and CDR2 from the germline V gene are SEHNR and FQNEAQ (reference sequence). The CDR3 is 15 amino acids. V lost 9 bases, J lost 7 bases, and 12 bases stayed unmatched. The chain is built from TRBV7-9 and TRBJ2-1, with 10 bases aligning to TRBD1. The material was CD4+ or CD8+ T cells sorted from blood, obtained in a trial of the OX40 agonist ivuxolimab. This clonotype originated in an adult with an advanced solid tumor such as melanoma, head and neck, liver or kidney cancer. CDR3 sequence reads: CASLGTGQGRNEQFF. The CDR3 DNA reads TGTGCCAGTCTGGGAACGGGACAGGGGAGGAATGAGCAGTTCTTC.